The 20 T cell receptor beta chains below all came from one sample that was sequenced in a study of CD8 T cells in ankylosing spondylitis (TCRdb year 2017). Here is what the overall study found, with its caveats: Blood from ankylosing spondylitis patients appeared to be characterized by a TCR beta motif composed of eight highly homologous amino acid variants.

The library relied on 5' RACE. Reads for this sample came from an Illumina HiSeq 2500. TCRdb ran its own pipeline on the public reads, namely fastp trimming at Q25 and MiXCR clone calling, and kept in-frame beta chains. Under each unique CDR3 protein, matching rows form one entry showing the most common genes and DNA. This sample comprises about 510,000 distinct CDR3 sequences, about 5% of them detected only once. The ten largest clones represent approximately 3.5% of the sample. These receptors have no identified antigens. The sequenced material came from blood, either unsorted or a sorted T cell fraction (not recorded which). The origin of the receptors is a male donor with ankylosing spondylitis.

In its sample, this clonotype was seen many times. This chain links TRBV15 with TRBJ2-7, with D possibly being TRBD2 (5 bases). This CDR3 has 13 amino acids. Germline V gene lookup returns CDR1 LNHNV and CDR2 YYDKDF (reference sequence). V gave up 0 bases and J gave up 7 bases, with 10 bases separating them. As DNA, the CDR3 is TGTGCCACCAGCAGAGATCCTACGGGGGAGCAGTACTTC. This sequence encodes CATSRDPTGEQYF.

In its sample, this clonotype was seen many times. V is TRBV20-1 and J is TRBJ2-1; 10 bases line up with TRBD1. The CDR3 totals 15 residues. The germline CDR1 and CDR2 sequences are DFQATT and SNEGSKA (reference sequence). With V trimmed by 4 bases and J by 2 bases, 5 bases remained unmatched. CDR3 amino acids: CSAKTGTGAYNEQFF. CDR3 nucleotides: TGCAGTGCTAAAACCGGGACAGGGGCCTACAATGAGCAGTTCTTC.

Many counts were recorded for this clonotype. The CDR3 coding sequence is TGTGCCAGCAGCCCTACCGGGACAGGGGCCCTCCGTACGCAGTATTTT. Protein sequence: CASSPTGTGALRTQYF. V is TRBV9 and J is TRBJ2-3; TRBD1 matches 10 bases. The CDR3 consists of 16 residues. After removal of 4 bases from V and 8 bases from J, the junction contained 13 bases not matched to a gene. CDR1 SGDLS and CDR2 YYNGEE come from the germline V gene.

This rearrangement joins TRBV7-2 to TRBJ2-5, with 10 bases matching TRBD2. The CDR3 totals 16 residues. Trimming took 5 bases from V and 3 from J; bases not matched to a gene: 9. Per the germline V gene, CDR1 is SGHTA and CDR2 is FQGNSA. CDR3 in amino acids: CASSPRLAGHEETQYF. The CDR3 nucleotides are TGTGCCAGCAGCCCCAGACTAGCGGGCCATGAAGAGACCCAGTACTTC.

This clonotype has ten or more counts. The genes are TRBV9 and TRBJ2-2; unclear D gene. V was cut by 2 bases and J by 1 base, with 12 bases left in between. The length of the CDR3 is 16 residues. Germline V lookup: CDR1 SGDLS, CDR2 YYNGEE. The CDR3 region is CASSVNKAENTGELFF. CDR3 sequence (DNA): TGTGCCAGCAGCGTGAATAAAGCCGAGAACACCGGGGAGCTGTTTTTT.

This clonotype was counted ten times or more. CDR3 in DNA: TGCGCCAGCAGTGAGTCCTATGAAAAACTGTTTTTT. This codes for CASSESYEKLFF. V is TRBV10-2 and J is TRBJ1-4; D is uncertain. The CDR3 is made up of 12 amino acids. The V end was cut by 0 bases, the J end by 6 bases, with 2 bases between. Germline-derived CDR1 and CDR2 are WSHSY and SAAADI.

This clonotype was seen ten or more times. The rearrangement uses TRBV27 and TRBJ1-5; D ambiguous. Trimming removed 8 bases from V and 0 bases from J, with 11 bases in between. The length of the CDR3 is 14 residues. CDR1 and CDR2 from the germline V gene are MNHEY and SMNVEV (reference sequence). In DNA, the CDR3 is TGTGCCAGCGGGCGATCTTATAGCAATCAGCCCCAGCATTTT. Translating it yields CASGRSYSNQPQHF.

This clonotype was detected many times. The rearrangement uses TRBV6-5 and TRBJ1-2, with 7 bases identical to TRBD1. Germline V gene lookup returns CDR1 MNHEY and CDR2 SVGAGI. The V and J ends lost 0 bases and 5 bases, in that order; junction bases with no gene match: 9. The CDR3 spans 16 residues. Written as DNA, the CDR3 is TGTGCCAGCAGTTACTCGATTACAGGGGACCCGTATGGCTACACCTTC. This encodes CASSYSITGDPYGYTF.

This clonotype has a count of ten or more. The V and J genes are TRBV27 and TRBJ1-1, with TRBD1 identical over 9 bases. The V and J ends lost 4 bases and 5 bases, in that order; junction bases with no gene match: 2. Looked up from germline, CDR1 is MNHEY and CDR2 is SMNVEV (reference sequence). The CDR3 consists of 13 residues. This chain's CDR3 is CASSSQGATEAFF. The CDR3 DNA reads as TGTGCCAGCAGTTCACAGGGGGCAACTGAAGCTTTCTTT.

This clonotype was seen many times. The chain links TRBV7-9 to TRBJ2-3; 10 nucleotides agree with TRBD1. CDR1 and CDR2 from the germline V gene are SEHNR and FQNEAQ (reference sequence). This CDR3 has 15 amino acids. With 5 bases clipped from V and 5 bases from J, the junction kept 7 bases outside the gene matches. For the CDR3, the DNA is TGTGCCAGCAGCCTCAGACAGGGGGCGTTAGATACGCAGTATTTT. This codes for CASSLRQGALDTQYF.

Ten or more counts support this clonotype. The chain is built from TRBV5-1 and TRBJ2-1; the match to TRBD2 covers 8 bases. This CDR3 comprises 14 residues. Germline V CDR1 and CDR2: SGHRS, YFSETQ. V dropped 1 base and J dropped 7; count of bases not matched to a gene: 4. The CDR3 sequence is CASSLNGGENEQFF. DNA for the CDR3: TGCGCCAGCAGCTTGAACGGGGGGGAAAATGAGCAGTTCTTC.

The rearrangement uses TRBV4-3 and TRBJ2-2, with TRBD1 matching over 11 bases. This CDR3 is 14 amino acids long. Germline V CDR1 and CDR2: LGHNA, YSLEER. J gave up 6 bases and V 4 bases, and 1 base lay outside the gene matches. In DNA, the CDR3 is TGCGCCAGCAGCCGGGGACAGGGGGCCGGGGAGCTGTTTTTT. It specifies CASSRGQGAGELFF.

The sample holds many counts of this clonotype. The chain combines TRBV24-1 with TRBJ2-1; D assignment may be TRBD1 or TRBD2 (6 bases each). CDR1 is KGHDR and CDR2 is SFDVKD in the germline V gene. Between the trimmed V and J ends, which lost 0 bases and 0 bases, there was a span of 11 bases. CDR3 length: 17 residues. CDR3 nucleotide sequence: TGTGCCACCAGTGATTTGGGGGGGCCCGGCTCCTACAATGAGCAGTTCTTC. This translates into CATSDLGGPGSYNEQFF.

This clonotype was seen ten or more times. This chain connects TRBV5-1 to TRBJ2-1, with 10 bases lining up with TRBD2. The junction had 7 bases not matched to a gene; V was cut back by 4 bases and J by 6 bases. The CDR3 is made up of 15 amino acids. Germline CDR1 reads SGHRS; CDR2 reads YFSETQ. Written as DNA, the CDR3 is TGCGCCAGCAGCCCCTATAGCGGGGGGTTCAATGAGCAGTTCTTC. It specifies CASSPYSGGFNEQFF.

This clonotype has at least ten counts. This chain links TRBV18 with TRBJ2-3; tentative D call: TRBD1 (6 bases). The CDR3 loop spans 18 amino acids. The germline V and J ends were trimmed by 3 bases and 1 base, with 20 bases remaining between them. Germline CDR1 and CDR2: KGHSH and LQKENI. The CDR3 DNA reads as TGTGCCAGCTCACCCCGGGACACCCGAACTGGGGGCACAGATACGCAGTATTTT. This codes for CASSPRDTRTGGTDTQYF.

This clonotype came up many times. The DNA for the CDR3 is TGCGCCAGCAGCCAGACCCCCGGGCATGGCTACACCTTC. As protein: CASSQTPGHGYTF. This sequence joins TRBV5-1 and TRBJ1-2; D ambiguous. Germline assignment: CDR1 SGHRS and CDR2 YFSETQ. V lost 4 bases and J 6 bases, leaving 13 bases between the germline ends. CDR3 length equals 13 residues.

The table lists this clonotype with many counts. The chain is built from TRBV24-1 and TRBJ2-5, with TRBD2 matching over 7 bases. Losses at the gene ends were 1 base for V and 4 bases for J; bases not matched to a gene: 2. The germline V gene has CDR1 KGHDR and CDR2 SFDVKD. The CDR3 has 14 residues. DNA for the CDR3: TGTGCCACCAGTGATTTCCGGGAGGCAGAGACCCAGTACTTC. Protein: CATSDFREAETQYF.

In DNA form, the CDR3 reads TGCGCCAGCAGCCAAGACATTAGCGGGGGACGCACAGATACGCAGTATTTT. Encoded protein: CASSQDISGGRTDTQYF. The rearrangement uses TRBV4-3 and TRBJ2-3; 9 bases align to TRBD2. CDR1 and CDR2 (germline): LGHNA, YSLEER. J gave up 1 base and V 0 bases, and 5 bases lay outside the gene matches. CDR3 length: 17 residues.

This clonotype was counted at least ten times. This rearrangement joins TRBV7-2 to TRBJ2-2; 12 bases are shared with TRBD2. The junction had 9 bases not matched to a gene; V was cut back by 5 bases and J by 5 bases. This CDR3 spans 17 amino acids. Germline CDR1 is SGHTA and CDR2 is FQGNSA. This CDR3 reads CASSRKGTSGRTGELFF. CDR3 DNA sequence: TGTGCCAGCAGCCGAAAGGGGACTAGCGGGCGGACCGGGGAGCTGTTTTTT.

At least ten counts were recorded for this clonotype. The rearrangement joins TRBV9 to TRBJ1-2; no clear D. This CDR3 is 13 amino acids long. The V gene lost 3 bases and the J gene lost 2 bases, with 8 bases spanning the gap. Germline assignment: CDR1 SGDLS and CDR2 YYNGEE. Written as DNA, the CDR3 is TGTGCCAGCAGCGCTGCACCGAACTATGGCTACACCTTC. Protein sequence: CASSAAPNYGYTF.